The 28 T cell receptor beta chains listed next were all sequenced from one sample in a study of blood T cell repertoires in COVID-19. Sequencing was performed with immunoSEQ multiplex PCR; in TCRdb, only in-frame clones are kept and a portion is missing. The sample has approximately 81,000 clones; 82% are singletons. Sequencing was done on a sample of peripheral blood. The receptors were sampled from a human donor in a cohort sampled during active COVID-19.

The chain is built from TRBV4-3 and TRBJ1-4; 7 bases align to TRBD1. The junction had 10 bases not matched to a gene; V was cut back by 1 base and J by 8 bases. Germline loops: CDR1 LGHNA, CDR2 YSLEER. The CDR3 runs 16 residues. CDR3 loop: CASSQATTGVWEKLFF. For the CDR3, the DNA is TGCGCCAGCAGCCAAGCGACTACAGGGGTTTGGGAAAAACTGTTTTTT.

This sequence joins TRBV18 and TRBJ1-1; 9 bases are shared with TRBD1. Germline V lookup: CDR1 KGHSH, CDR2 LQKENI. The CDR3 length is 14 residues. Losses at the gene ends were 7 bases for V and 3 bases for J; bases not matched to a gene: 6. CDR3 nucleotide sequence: TGTGCCAGCTGCCCGACAGGGGGGGACACTGAAGCTTTCTTT. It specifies CASCPTGGDTEAFF. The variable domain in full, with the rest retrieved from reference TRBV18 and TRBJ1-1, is NAGVMQNPRHLVRRRGQEARLRCSPMKGHSHVYWYRQLPEEGLKFMVYLQKENIIDESGMPKERFSAEFPKEGPSILRIQQVVRGDSAAYFCASCPTGGDTEAFFGQGTRLTVV.

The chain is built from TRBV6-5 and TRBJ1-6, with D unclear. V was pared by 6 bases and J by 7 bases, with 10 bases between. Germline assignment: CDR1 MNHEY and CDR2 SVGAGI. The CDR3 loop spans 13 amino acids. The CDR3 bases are TGTGCCAGCAGCCTCCGGGGAAATTCACCCCTCCACTTT. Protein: CASSLRGNSPLHF.

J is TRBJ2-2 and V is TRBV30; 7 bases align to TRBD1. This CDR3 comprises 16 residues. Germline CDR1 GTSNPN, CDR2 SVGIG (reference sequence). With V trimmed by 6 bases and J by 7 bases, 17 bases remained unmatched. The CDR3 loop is CACQLGRGLSNGELFF. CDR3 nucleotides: TGTGCCTGCCAGCTGGGAAGGGGGCTCTCGAACGGGGAGCTGTTTTTT.

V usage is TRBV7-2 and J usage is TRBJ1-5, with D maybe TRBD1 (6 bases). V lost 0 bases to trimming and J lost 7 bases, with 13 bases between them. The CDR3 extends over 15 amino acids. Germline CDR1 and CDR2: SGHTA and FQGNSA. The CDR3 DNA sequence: TGTGCCAGCAGCTTAGCGCGGGGGGCCGGGCAGCCCCAGCATTTT. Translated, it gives CASSLARGAGQPQHF.

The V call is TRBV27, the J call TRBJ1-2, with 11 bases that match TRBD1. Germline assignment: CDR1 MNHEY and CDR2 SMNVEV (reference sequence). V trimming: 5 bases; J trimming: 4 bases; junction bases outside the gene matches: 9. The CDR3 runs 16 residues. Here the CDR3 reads CASSLLGQGVGYGYTF. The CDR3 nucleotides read TGTGCCAGCAGTCTACTGGGACAGGGGGTTGGCTATGGCTACACCTTC.

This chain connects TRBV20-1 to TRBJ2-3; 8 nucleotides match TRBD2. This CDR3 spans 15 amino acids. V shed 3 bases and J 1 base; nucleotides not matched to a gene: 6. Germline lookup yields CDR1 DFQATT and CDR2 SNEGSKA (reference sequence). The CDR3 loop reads CSASGDSGGTDTQYF. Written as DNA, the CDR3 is TGCAGTGCTAGTGGTGATAGCGGGGGCACAGATACGCAGTATTTT.

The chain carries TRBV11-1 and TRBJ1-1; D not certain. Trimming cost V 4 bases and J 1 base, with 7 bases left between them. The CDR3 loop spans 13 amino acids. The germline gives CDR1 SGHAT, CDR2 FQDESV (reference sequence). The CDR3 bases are TGTGCCAGCAGCTCGGGTTGGAACACTGAAGCTTTCTTT. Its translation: CASSSGWNTEAFF.

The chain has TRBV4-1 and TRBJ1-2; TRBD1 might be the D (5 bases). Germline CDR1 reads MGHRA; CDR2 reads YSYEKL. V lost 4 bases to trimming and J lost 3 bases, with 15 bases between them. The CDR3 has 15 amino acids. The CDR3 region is CASSREEPRDYGYTF. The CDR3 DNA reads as TGCGCCAGCAGCCGAGAGGAACCCAGGGACTATGGCTACACCTTC.

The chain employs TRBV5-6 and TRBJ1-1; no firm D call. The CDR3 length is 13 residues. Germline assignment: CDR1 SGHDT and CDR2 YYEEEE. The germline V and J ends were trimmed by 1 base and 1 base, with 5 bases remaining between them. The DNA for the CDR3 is TGTGCCAGCAGCTTGACAGAGAACACTGAAGCTTTCTTT. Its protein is CASSLTENTEAFF.

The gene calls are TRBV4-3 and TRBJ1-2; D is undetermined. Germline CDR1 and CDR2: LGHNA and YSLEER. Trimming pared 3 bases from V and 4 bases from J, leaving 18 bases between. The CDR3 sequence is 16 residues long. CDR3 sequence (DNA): TGCGCCAGCAGCCATGCCCCTAGGTCGGGAATCTATGGCTACACCTTC. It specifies CASSHAPRSGIYGYTF.

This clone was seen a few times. Here the CDR3 reads CASIRGFNQPQHF. The CDR3 DNA follows: TGTGCCAGTATTCGGGGTTTCAATCAGCCCCAGCATTTT. The chain uses TRBV19 and TRBJ1-5; D unclear. CDR1 is LNHDA and CDR2 is SQIVND in the germline V gene (reference sequence). Trimming left V 7 bases short and J 3 bases short, with 10 bases between. This CDR3 contains 13 residues.

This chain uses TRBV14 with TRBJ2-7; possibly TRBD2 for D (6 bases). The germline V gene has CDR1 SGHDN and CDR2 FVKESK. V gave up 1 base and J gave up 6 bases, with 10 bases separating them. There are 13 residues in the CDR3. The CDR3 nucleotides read TGTGCCAGCAGCCAAGCCAGGAGGGGCGAGCAGTACTTC. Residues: CASSQARRGEQYF. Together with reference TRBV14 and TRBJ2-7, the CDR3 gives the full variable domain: EAGVTQFPSHSVIEKGQTVTLRCDPISGHDNLYWYRRVMGKEIKFLLHFVKESKQDESGMPNNRFLAERTGGTYSTLKVQPAELEDSGVYFCASSQARRGEQYFGPGTRLTVT.

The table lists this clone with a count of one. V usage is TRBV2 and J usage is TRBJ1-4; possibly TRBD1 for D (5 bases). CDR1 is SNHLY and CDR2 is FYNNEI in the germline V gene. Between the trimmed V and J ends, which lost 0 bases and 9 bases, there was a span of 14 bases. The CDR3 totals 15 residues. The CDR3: CASSEATMAGQKLFF. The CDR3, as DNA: TGTGCCAGCAGTGAAGCGACAATGGCGGGGCAAAAACTGTTTTTT.

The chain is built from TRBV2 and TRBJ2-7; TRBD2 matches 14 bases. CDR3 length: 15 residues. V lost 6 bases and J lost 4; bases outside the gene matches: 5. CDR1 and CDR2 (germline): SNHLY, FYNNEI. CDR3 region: CASSNRLAGGYEQYF. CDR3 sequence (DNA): TGTGCCAGCAGCAATAGACTAGCGGGGGGGTACGAGCAGTACTTC.

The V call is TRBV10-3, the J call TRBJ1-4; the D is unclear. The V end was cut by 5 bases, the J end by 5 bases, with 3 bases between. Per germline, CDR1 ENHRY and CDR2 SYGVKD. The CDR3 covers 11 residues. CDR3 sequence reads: CAISSNEKLFF. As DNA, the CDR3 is TGTGCCATCAGTTCGAATGAAAAACTGTTTTTT.

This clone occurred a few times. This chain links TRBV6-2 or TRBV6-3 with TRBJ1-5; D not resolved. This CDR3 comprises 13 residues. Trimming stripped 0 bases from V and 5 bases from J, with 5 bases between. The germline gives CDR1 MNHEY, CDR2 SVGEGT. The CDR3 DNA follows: TGTGCCAGCAGTTACTCTTCGGATCAGCCCCAGCATTTT. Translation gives CASSYSSDQPQHF.

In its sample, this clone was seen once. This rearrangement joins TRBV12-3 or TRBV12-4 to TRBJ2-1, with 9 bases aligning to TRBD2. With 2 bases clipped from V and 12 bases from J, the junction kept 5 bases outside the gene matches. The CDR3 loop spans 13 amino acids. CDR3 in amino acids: CASSLSSGGMQFF. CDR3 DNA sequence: TGTGCCAGCAGTTTAAGTAGCGGGGGTATGCAGTTCTTC.

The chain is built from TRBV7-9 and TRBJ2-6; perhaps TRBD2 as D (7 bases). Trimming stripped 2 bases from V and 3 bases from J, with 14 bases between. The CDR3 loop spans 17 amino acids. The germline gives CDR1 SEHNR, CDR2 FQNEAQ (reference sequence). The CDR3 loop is CASSLWEGGFGANVLTF. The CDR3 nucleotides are TGTGCCAGCAGCTTATGGGAGGGGGGCTTTGGGGCCAACGTCCTGACTTTC.

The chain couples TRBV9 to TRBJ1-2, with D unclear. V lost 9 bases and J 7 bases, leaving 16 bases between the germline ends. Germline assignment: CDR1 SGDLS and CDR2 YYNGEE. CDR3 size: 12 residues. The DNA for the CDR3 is TGTGCCATCATCACGGCGGCATTTGGCTACACCTTC. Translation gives CAIITAAFGYTF.

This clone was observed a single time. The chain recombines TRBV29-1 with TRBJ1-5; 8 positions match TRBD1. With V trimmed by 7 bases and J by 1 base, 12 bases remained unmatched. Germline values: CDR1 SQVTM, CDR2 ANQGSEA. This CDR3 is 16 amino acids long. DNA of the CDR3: TGCAGCGCCCTAGAAGGACAGGGATCGAGCAATCAGCCCCAGCATTTT. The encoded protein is CSALEGQGSSNQPQHF. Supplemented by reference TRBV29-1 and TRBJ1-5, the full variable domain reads SAVISQKPSRDICQRGTSLTIQCQVDSQVTMMFWYRQQPGQSLTLIATANQGSEATYESGFVIDKFPISRPNLTFSTLTVSNMSPEDSSIYLCSALEGQGSSNQPQHFGDGTRLSIL.

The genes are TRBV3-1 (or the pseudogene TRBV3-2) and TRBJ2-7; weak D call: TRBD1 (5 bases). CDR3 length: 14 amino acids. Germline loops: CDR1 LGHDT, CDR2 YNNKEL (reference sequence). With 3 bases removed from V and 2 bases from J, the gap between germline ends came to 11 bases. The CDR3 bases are TGTGCCAGCAGCCATGGTCCAGGGACCTACGAGCAGTACTTC. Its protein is CASSHGPGTYEQYF.

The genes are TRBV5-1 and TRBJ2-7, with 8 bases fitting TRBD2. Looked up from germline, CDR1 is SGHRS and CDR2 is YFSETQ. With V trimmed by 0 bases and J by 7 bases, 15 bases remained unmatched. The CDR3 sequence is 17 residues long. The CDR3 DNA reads TGCGCCAGCAGCTTGGCCAGGTCCGGGACTAGGTTCTCGGAGCAGTACTTC. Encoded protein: CASSLARSGTRFSEQYF.

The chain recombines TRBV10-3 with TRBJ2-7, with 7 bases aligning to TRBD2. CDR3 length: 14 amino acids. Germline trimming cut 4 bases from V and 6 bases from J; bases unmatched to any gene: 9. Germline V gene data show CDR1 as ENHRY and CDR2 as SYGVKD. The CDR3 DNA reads TGTGCCATCAGTGCGGGGATGCCGGGAGGCGAGCAGTACTTC. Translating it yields CAISAGMPGGEQYF.

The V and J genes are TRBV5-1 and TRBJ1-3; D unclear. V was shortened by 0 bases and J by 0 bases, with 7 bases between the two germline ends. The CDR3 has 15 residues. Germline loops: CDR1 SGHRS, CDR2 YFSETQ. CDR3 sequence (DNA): TGCGCCAGCAGCTTGGATGGGAGCTCTGGAAACACCATATATTTT. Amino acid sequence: CASSLDGSSGNTIYF.

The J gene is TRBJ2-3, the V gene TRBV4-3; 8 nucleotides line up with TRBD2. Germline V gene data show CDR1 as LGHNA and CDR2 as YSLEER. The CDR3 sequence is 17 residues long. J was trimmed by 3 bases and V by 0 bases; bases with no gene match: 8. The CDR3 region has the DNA TGCGCCAGCAGCCAAGATCCCCCGGGAGGGGGGACAGATACGCAGTATTTT. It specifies CASSQDPPGGGTDTQYF.

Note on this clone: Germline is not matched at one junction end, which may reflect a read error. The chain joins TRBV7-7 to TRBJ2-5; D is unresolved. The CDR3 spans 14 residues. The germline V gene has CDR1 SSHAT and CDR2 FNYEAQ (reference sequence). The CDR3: CASSLGRASETQYF. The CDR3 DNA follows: TGTGCTAGCAGCTTAGGTCGAGCGTCGGAGACCCAGTACTTC.

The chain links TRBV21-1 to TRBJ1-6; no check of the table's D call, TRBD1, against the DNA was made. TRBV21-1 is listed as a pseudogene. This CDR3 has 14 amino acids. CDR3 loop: CASKQWQGVRTLHF. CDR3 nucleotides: TGTGCCAGCAAGCAGTGGCAGGGGGTACGAACCCTCCACTTT.